Following are 30 T cell receptor beta chains from one sample sequenced in a study of blood T cell repertoires in COVID-19. Libraries were prepared by immunoSEQ multiplex PCR; TCRdb keeps only in-frame clonotypes and omits some of them. The data contain fewer than 25,000 clones, approximately 91% of them singletons. Material for sequencing was peripheral blood. Receptors were obtained from a human donor in a cohort sampled during active COVID-19. The donor label of this sample is uncertain.

This rearrangement joins TRBV10-3 to TRBJ1-1; 12 bases fit TRBD1. Germline CDR1 ENHRY, CDR2 SYGVKD. The CDR3 totals 15 residues. The J segment lost 5 bases and the V segment lost 4 bases, leaving 5 bases of the junction unmatched. CDR3 in DNA: TGTGCCATCAGTGGTAGGGACAGGGGGCAAACTGAAGCTTTCTTT. Residues: CAISGRDRGQTEAFF.

The V gene is TRBV9, the J gene TRBJ2-1; the match to TRBD2 covers 15 bases. Trimming took 2 bases from V and 10 from J; bases not matched to a gene: 7. The CDR3 spans 16 residues. Germline assignment: CDR1 SGDLS and CDR2 YYNGEE. The CDR3 region is CASSVRTSGRAREQFF. The CDR3 DNA reads TGTGCCAGCAGCGTCCGGACTAGCGGGAGGGCCAGGGAGCAGTTCTTC.

The gene calls are TRBV11-2 and TRBJ2-1; 8 bases are shared with TRBD2. From germline, CDR1 is SGHAT and CDR2 FQNNGV. The CDR3 length is 17 residues. V trimming: 2 bases; J trimming: 1 base; junction bases outside the gene matches: 7. The CDR3 loop reads CASSLNPAGGSYNEQFF. DNA of the CDR3: TGTGCCAGCAGCTTAAACCCCGCGGGAGGTTCCTACAATGAGCAGTTCTTC.

V and J are TRBV9 and TRBJ2-6, with D tentatively TRBD1 (5 bases). V gave up 3 bases and J gave up 0 bases, with 7 bases separating them. The CDR3 is 15 amino acids. The V gene's germline CDR1 is SGDLS and CDR2 YYNGEE. The CDR3 coding sequence is TGTGCCAGCAGCGCGACAGCCTCTGGGGCCAACGTCCTGACTTTC. Its translation: CASSATASGANVLTF.

The J gene is TRBJ1-2, the V gene TRBV6-6; 9 bases agree with TRBD1. The length of the CDR3 is 14 residues. From germline, CDR1 is MNHNY and CDR2 SVGAGI (reference sequence). With V trimmed by 6 bases and J by 4 bases, 6 bases remained unmatched. Here the CDR3 DNA reads TGTGCCAGCAGGCACCGGGACAGGGTCTATGGCTACACCTTC. This sequence encodes CASRHRDRVYGYTF.

The rearrangement uses TRBV2 and TRBJ2-3; 7 bases match TRBD1. The junction had 2 bases not matched to a gene; V was cut back by 5 bases and J by 0 bases. This CDR3 is built from 14 residues. Germline lookup yields CDR1 SNHLY and CDR2 FYNNEI. The CDR3 spells CASSKTGSTDTQYF. As DNA, the CDR3 is TGTGCCAGCAGTAAGACAGGGAGCACAGATACGCAGTATTTT.

This CDR3 is CASSSGLAGWRDTQYF. Written as DNA, the CDR3 is TGTGCCAGCAGCTCGGGACTAGCGGGATGGAGGGATACGCAGTATTTT. The chain recombines TRBV7-2 with TRBJ2-3; 13 nucleotides agree with TRBD2. This CDR3 region has 16 residues. Losses at the gene ends were 4 bases for V and 6 bases for J; bases not matched to a gene: 7. Germline V gene data show CDR1 as SGHTA and CDR2 as FQGNSA.

The CDR3 DNA is TGTGCCAGCAGCTGGAGAGCGGGAGTGGGTGAGCAGTTCTTC. Its protein product is CASSWRAGVGEQFF. The chain links TRBV7-3 to TRBJ2-1; 8 bases match TRBD2. Trimming at V came to 4 bases and at J to 9 bases, leaving 8 bases not matched to a gene. Looked up from germline, CDR1 is SGHTA and CDR2 is FQGTGA. The CDR3 covers 14 residues. Together with reference TRBV7-3 and TRBJ2-1, the CDR3 gives the full variable domain: GAGVSQTPSNKVTEKGKYVELRCDPISGHTALYWYRQSLGQGPEFLIYFQGTGAADDSGLPNDRFFAVRPEGSVSTLKIQRTERGDSAVYLCASSWRAGVGEQFFGPGTRLTVL.

This chain connects TRBV6-5 to TRBJ1-1, with D uncertain. The CDR3 contains 13 residues. Germline values: CDR1 MNHEY, CDR2 SVGAGI. Trimming took 2 bases from V and 0 from J, leaving 4 bases between them. The CDR3 region is CASSYRVNTEAFF. In DNA form, the CDR3 reads TGTGCCAGCAGTTACCGCGTGAACACTGAAGCTTTCTTT.

The V and J genes are TRBV12-3 or TRBV12-4 and TRBJ1-1; D is unresolved. This CDR3 region has 12 residues. The V end was cut by 5 bases, the J end by 3 bases, with 7 bases between. CDR3 coding DNA: TGTGCCAGCAGTAACTCCTACACTGAAGCTTTCTTT. Protein: CASSNSYTEAFF.

The chain is built from TRBV14 and TRBJ1-2; 8 positions match TRBD1. This CDR3 comprises 18 residues. The germline V gene has CDR1 SGHDN and CDR2 FVKESK. The trim removed 0 bases at V and 4 bases at J, leaving 13 bases unmatched. The DNA for the CDR3 is TGTGCCAGCAGCCAAGACGAGTTACTGGACAGGGCCTTCTATGGCTACACCTTC. Its translation: CASSQDELLDRAFYGYTF.

V is TRBV27 and J is TRBJ2-3; 8 bases agree with TRBD1. The CDR3 is 16 amino acids. Trimming removed 5 bases from V and 0 bases from J; junction bases left unmatched: 7. From germline, CDR1 is MNHEY and CDR2 SMNVEV (reference sequence). The CDR3 bases are TGTGCCAGCAGTCTTGGGACAGGTCCTAGCACAGATACGCAGTATTTT. Translated, it gives CASSLGTGPSTDTQYF.

V is TRBV12-5 and J is TRBJ2-3; D call uncertain. V was pared by 3 bases and J by 2 bases, with 6 bases between. Germline CDR1 reads LGHNT; CDR2 reads FRNRAP. This CDR3 is built from 13 residues. CDR3 loop: CASGFGSTDTQYF. The CDR3 region has the DNA TGTGCTAGTGGTTTCGGGTCCACAGATACGCAGTATTTT.

CDR3 nucleotide sequence: TGCGCCAGCAGCCTGACAGGGACTGGAAACACCATATATTTT. Translating it yields CASSLTGTGNTIYF. The genes are TRBV5-1 and TRBJ1-3, with 7 bases identical to TRBD1. J was trimmed by 2 bases and V by 4 bases; bases with no gene match: 3. This CDR3 is 14 amino acids long. CDR1 and CDR2 from the germline V gene are SGHRS and YFSETQ.

The chain joins TRBV5-1 to TRBJ2-5; 12 positions agree with TRBD1. Germline V lookup: CDR1 SGHRS, CDR2 YFSETQ. V was clipped by 4 bases and J by 5 bases; unmatched bases: 12. This CDR3 region has 17 residues. Here the CDR3 DNA reads TGCGCCAGCAGCCTACAACCGGGACAGGGGGCGAGGGAGACCCAGTACTTC. This translates into CASSLQPGQGARETQYF.

CDR3 sequence (DNA): TGTGCCAGCAGCCCATGGACAGGAGACTATGGCTACACCTTC. Encoded protein: CASSPWTGDYGYTF. The rearrangement joins TRBV27 to TRBJ1-2, with 7 positions matching TRBD1. CDR1 and CDR2 from the germline V gene are MNHEY and SMNVEV (reference sequence). The CDR3 contains 14 residues. The trim removed 6 bases at V and 3 bases at J, leaving 7 bases unmatched.

The V gene is TRBV2, the J gene TRBJ2-3; no clear D. V gave up 2 bases and J gave up 8 bases, with 11 bases separating them. Germline values: CDR1 SNHLY, CDR2 FYNNEI. The CDR3 is made up of 13 amino acids. CDR3: CASSEILSSTQYF. The CDR3 DNA reads TGTGCCAGCAGTGAAATCCTATCGAGTACGCAGTATTTT.

This chain uses TRBV19 with TRBJ2-1; TRBD2 agrees at 7 bases. J lost 4 bases, V lost 6 bases, and 18 bases had no gene match. This CDR3 has 18 amino acids. CDR1 LNHDA and CDR2 SQIVND come from the germline V gene (reference sequence). In DNA form, the CDR3 reads TGTGCCAGTAGCCCCCTCACGCCGGGGGGTTCGTGGTACAATGAGCAGTTCTTC. It specifies CASSPLTPGGSWYNEQFF.

The V call is TRBV9, the J call TRBJ2-4; 9 positions match TRBD2. Germline lookup yields CDR1 SGDLS and CDR2 YYNGEE. The CDR3 contains 17 residues. V shed 0 bases and J 0 bases; nucleotides not matched to a gene: 4. The CDR3 reads CASSVGSGGLAKNIQYF. The CDR3 region has the DNA TGTGCCAGCAGCGTAGGTAGCGGGGGACTAGCCAAAAACATTCAGTACTTC.

The rearrangement uses TRBV4-1 and TRBJ2-7; possibly TRBD1 for D (6 bases). Per the germline V gene, CDR1 is MGHRA and CDR2 is YSYEKL. V gave up 6 bases and J gave up 1 base, with 13 bases separating them. The CDR3 consists of 14 residues. The CDR3 protein is CASRLRDNSYEQYF. The DNA for the CDR3 is TGCGCCAGCAGACTCCGGGACAATTCCTACGAGCAGTACTTC.

V is TRBV5-6 and J is TRBJ2-1, with 9 positions matching TRBD2. The CDR3 contains 16 residues. J lost 6 bases, V lost 4 bases, and 11 bases had no gene match. The germline V gene has CDR1 SGHDT and CDR2 YYEEEE. DNA for the CDR3: TGTGCCAGCAGCACCCTAGGGGGTAGCGGGAGCAATGAGCAGTTCTTC. Translation gives CASSTLGGSGSNEQFF. Complete variable domain (other parts from reference TRBV5-6 and TRBJ2-1): DAGVTQSPTHLIKTRGQQVTLRCSPKSGHDTVSWYQQALGQGPQFIFQYYEEEERQRGNFPDRFSGHQFPNYSSELNVNALLLGDSALYLCASSTLGGSGSNEQFFGPGTRLTVL.

This clone has only one observation. This rearrangement joins TRBV7-9 to TRBJ1-6; the D gene is possibly TRBD1 (6 bases). The CDR3 runs to 14 residues. Trimming pared 2 bases from V and 9 bases from J, leaving 11 bases between. Germline CDR1 is SEHNR and CDR2 is FQNEAQ (reference sequence). For the CDR3, the DNA is TGTGCCAGCAGCTTACTCCCACAGGGTTCACCCCTCCACTTT. It specifies CASSLLPQGSPLHF.

This rearrangement joins TRBV18 to TRBJ1-1; no clear D. Deletions cut 1 base from V and 3 bases from J, with 9 bases between. CDR3 length equals 14 residues. Looked up from germline, CDR1 is KGHSH and CDR2 is LQKENI. DNA of the CDR3: TGTGCCAGCTCACCACAGTCGGGAGACACTGAAGCTTTCTTT. Its protein product is CASSPQSGDTEAFF.

The chain combines TRBV27 with TRBJ2-3, with no clear D. There are 14 residues in the CDR3. V was trimmed by 5 bases and J by 0 bases, leaving 9 bases between them. Germline V gives CDR1 MNHEY, CDR2 SMNVEV (reference sequence). The CDR3 nucleotides are TGTGCCAGCAGTCTTGCACATAGCACAGATACGCAGTATTTT. It yields the protein CASSLAHSTDTQYF.

The chain joins TRBV9 to TRBJ2-1; the D gene is possibly TRBD1 (5 bases). Trimming removed 4 bases at V and 10 bases at J, with 18 bases between. The CDR3 sequence is 14 residues long. Germline CDR1 and CDR2: SGDLS and YYNGEE. The CDR3 loop is CASSPGVGVSEQFF. DNA for the CDR3: TGTGCCAGCAGCCCAGGAGTAGGGGTCTCCGAGCAGTTCTTC.

As regards this clone: The limits of the CDR3 on the DNA are not certain, so only TCRdb's listed CDR3 is given. V and J are TRBV3-1 (or the pseudogene TRBV3-2) and TRBJ2-1; the table's TRBD2 call for D was not verified on the DNA. CDR1 is LGHDT and CDR2 is YNNKEL in the germline V gene (reference sequence). Inclusive of both ends, the CDR3 amounts to 15 amino acids. The CDR3 region is CASSTSGGSKHGQFF.

This clone came up a few times. The chain has TRBV7-6 and TRBJ1-4, with 8 bases identical to TRBD1. Germline CDR1 is SGHVS and CDR2 is FNYEAQ. This CDR3 is 15 amino acids long. V lost 4 bases, J lost 1 base, and 2 bases stayed unmatched. The CDR3 here is CASSYTGGTNEKLFF. The CDR3 nucleotides read TGTGCCAGCAGCTACACAGGGGGAACTAATGAAAAACTGTTTTTT.

The chain employs TRBV20-1 and TRBJ2-3; 9 nucleotides align to TRBD2. V lost 3 bases to trimming and J lost 3 bases; unmatched junction nucleotides: 4. The CDR3 has 14 amino acids. Germline V gene data show CDR1 as DFQATT and CDR2 as SNEGSKA (reference sequence). Here the CDR3 reads CSASSGSRTDTQYF. The DNA for the CDR3 is TGCAGTGCTAGTAGCGGGAGTCGGACAGATACGCAGTATTTT.

This chain joins TRBV7-8 and TRBJ2-3, with 12 bases aligning to TRBD2. The CDR3 runs 18 residues. The germline gives CDR1 SGHVS, CDR2 FQNEAQ. Losses at the gene ends were 2 bases for V and 4 bases for J; bases not matched to a gene: 10. CDR3 protein: CASSLRAPGTSGPDTQYF. CDR3 DNA sequence: TGTGCCAGCAGCTTAAGGGCCCCGGGGACTAGCGGGCCAGATACGCAGTATTTT.

This clone was recorded a few times. The chain carries TRBV14 and TRBJ2-7; tentative D call: TRBD1 (7 bases). The V gene lost 4 bases and the J gene lost 4 bases, with 14 bases spanning the gap. Germline V CDR1 and CDR2: SGHDN, FVKESK. The CDR3 has 14 residues. The CDR3 sequence: CASSLAGQRYEQYF. The DNA of the CDR3 is TGTGCCAGCAGCCTCGCGGGACAGAGATACGAGCAGTACTTC.